This T cell receptor beta chain was identified during a study of PD-1 blockade in classical Hodgkin lymphoma. V lost 1 base and J lost 6; bases outside the gene matches: 3. This CDR3 has 13 residues. CDR1 is SEHNR and CDR2 is FQNEAQ in the germline V gene (reference sequence). This clone was recorded only once. Its antigen is still unknown. With no exception, relapse followed autologous stem cell transplantation in all patients, and brentuximab vedotin exposure varied. Some clones are missing from TCRdb's copy, which holds only in-frame ones; the method was immunoSEQ multiplex PCR. The data contain some 45,000 clones, around nine tenths of them singletons. Findings and limits, study-wide: Those achieving complete response showed baseline diversity like newly diagnosed patients.

The receptor was derived from a human donor with classical Hodgkin lymphoma. Sequencing was performed on peripheral blood mononuclear cells (PBMCs), taken at baseline. The chain uses TRBV7-9 and TRBJ2-7; 7 bases agree with TRBD1. The CDR3 reads CASSLEGAGEQYF. DNA of the CDR3: TGTGCCAGCAGCTTAGAGGGGGCAGGCGAGCAGTACTTC.